This TCR beta chain was obtained from a study of shared clonotypes between healthy human individuals. Assay used: immunoSEQ multiplex PCR; TCRdb lists only in-frame clones, some missing. The table includes millions of clones, about 93% detected once. Findings and caveats of the study: The low donor count limited represented genetic and exposure-history diversity.

In the naive CD8 group, cells lacked CD45RO and were positively selected for CCR7, so terminally differentiated effector memory CD45RA+ cells were left out. There were only Caucasian adults among the donors, and all lived in Nashville, Tennessee. This clone was counted a single time. Its antigen is undetermined. The origin of this receptor is a man aged 18 to 29 in good health. Some clones in this sample may be carry-over from other donors' samples. Sample: naive CD8+ T cells from PBMCs.

The chain's CDR3 is CASSKGQGDNEQFF. The CDR3 region has the DNA TGTGCCAGCTCAAAGGGACAGGGGGACAATGAGCAGTTCTTC. V and J are TRBV18 and TRBJ2-1, with 11 bases lining up with TRBD1. CDR1 and CDR2 (germline): KGHSH, LQKENI. V trimming: 5 bases; J trimming: 5 bases; junction bases outside the gene matches: 2. The CDR3 loop spans 14 amino acids.